The next 18 T cell receptor beta chains were all read from a single sample in a study of T cell repertoires in cytomegalovirus infection. TCRdb re-called the reads with MiXCR, one entry per CDR3 protein. The sample lists hundreds of thousands of distinct CDR3 sequences, around 10% seen once, with roughly a tenth in the top ten. Sequenced material: PBMCs. Source of these receptors: a human donor in good health (CMV status not recorded). Some clones in this sample may be carry-over from other donors' samples.

This clonotype was counted at least ten times. This chain joins TRBV28 and TRBJ2-5, with D possibly being TRBD2 (5 bases). From germline, CDR1 is MDHEN and CDR2 SYDVKM. The length of the CDR3 is 16 residues. Trimming took off 6 bases at V and 4 bases at J, with 21 bases between the two ends. CDR3 sequence: CASSPPLAPFVETQYF. The CDR3 bases are TGTGCCAGCAGCCCCCCCTTAGCGCCTTTCGTAGAGACCCAGTACTTC.

This clonotype was recorded many times. The chain combines TRBV7-8 with TRBJ2-1, with 10 bases aligning to TRBD1. The ends lost 5 bases at V and 6 bases at J; junction bases unmatched: 4. The CDR3 loop spans 14 amino acids. Germline assignment: CDR1 SGHVS and CDR2 FQNEAQ. The CDR3 loop is CASSQGQGVNEQFF. The DNA of the CDR3 is TGTGCCAGCAGCCAAGGACAGGGGGTCAATGAGCAGTTCTTC.

The genes are TRBV7-9 and TRBJ1-4, with 9 bases identical to TRBD1. The CDR3 is 14 amino acids. Looked up from germline, CDR1 is SEHNR and CDR2 is FQNEAQ (reference sequence). V was pared by 3 bases and J by 8 bases, with 4 bases of the junction left unmatched. The CDR3 DNA sequence: TGTGCCAGCAGCTTCGGGACAGGGCCCGAAAAACTGTTTTTT. It translates to CASSFGTGPEKLFF.

This sequence joins TRBV20-1 and TRBJ1-2, with D tentatively TRBD1 (6 bases). Germline CDR1 and CDR2: DFQATT and SNEGSKA (reference sequence). CDR3 length equals 13 residues. Trimming took 5 bases from V and 2 from J, leaving 12 bases between them. CDR3 nucleotide sequence: TGCAGTGCTCCAAACAGGGCCAACTATGGCTACACCTTC. This gives the protein CSAPNRANYGYTF.

Here the CDR3 DNA reads TGTGCCAGCAACCGACGACAGCTAGGTACTGAAGCTTTCTTT. Amino acids: CASNRRQLGTEAFF. The chain has TRBV6-5 and TRBJ1-1, with a weak D call TRBD1 (5 bases). CDR1 is MNHEY, CDR2 SVGAGI, per germline. Trimming shortened V by 7 bases and J by 5 bases, and 17 bases separated the two germline ends. The CDR3 contains 14 residues.

This clonotype was seen at least ten times. The chain links TRBV4-1 to TRBJ1-1; D not certain. There are 14 residues in the CDR3. Germline CDR1 and CDR2: MGHRA and YSYEKL. V was pared by 1 base and J by 4 bases, with 10 bases between. The CDR3 DNA reads as TGCGCCAGCAGCCAAGCCTTGCAGGTCACTGAAGCTTTCTTT. Translation gives CASSQALQVTEAFF.

This clonotype appeared many times. V gene TRBV7-8 combines with J gene TRBJ2-1; D may be TRBD1 or TRBD2 (5 bases each). Trimming took off 4 bases at V and 3 bases at J, with 10 bases between the two ends. In germline, CDR1 is SGHVS, CDR2 FQNEAQ. CDR3 length: 14 amino acids. In DNA form, the CDR3 reads TGTGCCAGCAGCTCGGGACCAAACTACAATGAGCAGTTCTTC. Its protein is CASSSGPNYNEQFF.

This clonotype was picked up many times. V gene TRBV25-1 combines with J gene TRBJ2-1; possibly TRBD2 for D (5 bases). Germline assignment: CDR1 MGHDK and CDR2 SYGVNS. The V end was cut by 9 bases, the J end by 10 bases, with 13 bases between. The CDR3 consists of 11 residues. The CDR3 coding sequence is TGTGCCAGTCGGGGTGGTAGCGAGCAGTTCTTC. This sequence encodes CASRGGSEQFF.

This clonotype was picked up many times. The chain links TRBV5-1 to TRBJ1-4; D unclear. The V and J ends lost 3 bases and 6 bases respectively, with 9 bases between them. The CDR3 has 13 residues. CDR1 and CDR2 (germline): SGHRS, YFSETQ. CDR3 sequence reads: CASSSRQYEKLFF. Written as DNA, the CDR3 is TGCGCCAGCAGCTCCCGGCAGTATGAAAAACTGTTTTTT.

As DNA, the CDR3 is TGCGCCAGCAGCCCCTCTGGGACAGGGCCCCCTCAGGAGACCCAGTACTTC. It is translated as CASSPSGTGPPQETQYF. This chain joins TRBV5-1 and TRBJ2-5; 9 nucleotides align to TRBD1. The V segment lost 4 bases and the J segment 5 bases; nucleotides outside the gene matches: 15. Per germline, CDR1 SGHRS and CDR2 YFSETQ. The CDR3 spans 17 residues.

This clonotype was recorded many times. V gene TRBV5-4 combines with J gene TRBJ1-2, with 8 positions matching TRBD1. From germline, CDR1 is SGHNT and CDR2 YYREEE (reference sequence). This CDR3 spans 16 amino acids. V lost 4 bases to trimming and J lost 6 bases; unmatched junction nucleotides: 14. The CDR3 protein is CASSPWTGSSRHGYTF. DNA for the CDR3: TGTGCCAGCAGCCCCTGGACAGGGAGCAGCAGGCATGGCTACACCTTC.

This clonotype was detected many times. The CDR3 protein is CASSEDSNEQFF. CDR3 nucleotides: TGTGCCAGCAGCGAGGACAGCAATGAGCAGTTCTTC. The V and J genes are TRBV5-4 and TRBJ2-1; perhaps TRBD1 as D (6 bases). Germline assignment: CDR1 SGHNT and CDR2 YYREEE (reference sequence). V shed 4 bases and J shed 6 bases, with 8 bases lying between them. This CDR3 contains 12 residues.

This clonotype was observed many times. CDR3: CAMIDSRGDTGELFF. As DNA, the CDR3 is TGTGCCATGATCGACAGTCGCGGGGACACCGGGGAGCTGTTTTTT. The genes are TRBV12-3 or TRBV12-4 and TRBJ2-2, with D possibly matching TRBD2 (6 bases). This CDR3 is built from 15 residues. V lost 10 bases and J 3 bases, leaving 18 bases between the germline ends.

The chain is built from TRBV20-1 and TRBJ2-1; 14 bases map to TRBD2. The CDR3 consists of 16 residues. Germline values: CDR1 DFQATT, CDR2 SNEGSKA (reference sequence). The junction had 17 bases not matched to a gene; V was cut back by 3 bases and J by 16 bases. CDR3 loop: CSASPSGTSGSQGSFF. In nucleotides, the CDR3 is TGCAGTGCTAGTCCATCGGGGACTAGCGGGAGCCAGGGAAGCTTCTTC.

Ten or more counts support this clonotype. The chain carries TRBV27 and TRBJ2-5; TRBD1 agrees at 7 bases. The CDR3 consists of 15 residues. V dropped 6 bases and J dropped 4; count of bases not matched to a gene: 11. The germline V gene encodes CDR1 MNHEY and CDR2 SMNVEV (reference sequence). CDR3 sequence reads: CASSQLAQGTETQYF. CDR3 DNA: TGTGCCAGCAGCCAACTCGCACAGGGGACAGAGACCCAGTACTTC.

The chain employs TRBV27 and TRBJ2-7; 9 nucleotides line up with TRBD2. V trimming: 6 bases; J trimming: 2 bases; junction bases outside the gene matches: 8. This CDR3 region has 15 residues. Germline loops: CDR1 MNHEY, CDR2 SMNVEV (reference sequence). CDR3 coding DNA: TGTGCCAGCAGGACGCTTAGCGGGGGAACCTACGAGCAGTACTTC. Translating gives CASRTLSGGTYEQYF.

This clonotype has ten or more counts. The rearrangement links TRBV6-5 to TRBJ1-1, with D unresolved. Looked up from germline, CDR1 is MNHEY and CDR2 is SVGAGI. The CDR3 extends over 14 amino acids. Trimming stripped 5 bases from V and 4 bases from J, with 14 bases between. CDR3 sequence (DNA): TGTGCCAGCAGTCCCCGGCGCGGGCTCACTGAAGCTTTCTTT. Translation gives CASSPRRGLTEAFF.

This clonotype came up many times. J is TRBJ2-1 and V is TRBV7-2; 14 nucleotides match TRBD2. The V gene end was trimmed by 4 bases and the J gene end by 4 bases; junction bases not matched to a gene: 0. Per germline, CDR1 SGHTA and CDR2 FQGNSA. The CDR3 has 15 amino acids. CDR3 amino acids: CASSWTSGGYNEQFF. DNA of the CDR3: TGTGCCAGCAGCTGGACTAGCGGGGGGTACAATGAGCAGTTCTTC.